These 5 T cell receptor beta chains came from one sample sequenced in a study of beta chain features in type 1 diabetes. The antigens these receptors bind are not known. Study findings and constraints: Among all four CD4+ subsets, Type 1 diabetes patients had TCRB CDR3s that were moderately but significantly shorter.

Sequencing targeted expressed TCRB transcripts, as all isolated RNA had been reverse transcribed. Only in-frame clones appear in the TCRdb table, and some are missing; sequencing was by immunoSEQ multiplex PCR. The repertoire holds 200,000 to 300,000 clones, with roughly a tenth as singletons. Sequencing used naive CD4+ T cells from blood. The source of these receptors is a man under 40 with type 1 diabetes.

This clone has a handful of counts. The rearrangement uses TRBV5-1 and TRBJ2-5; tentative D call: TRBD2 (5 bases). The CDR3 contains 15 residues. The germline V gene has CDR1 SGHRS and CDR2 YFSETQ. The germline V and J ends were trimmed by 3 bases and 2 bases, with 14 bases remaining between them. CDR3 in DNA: TGCGCCAGCAGCTCCACCCCCGGCGGGCAAGAGACCCAGTACTTC. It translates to CASSSTPGGQETQYF.

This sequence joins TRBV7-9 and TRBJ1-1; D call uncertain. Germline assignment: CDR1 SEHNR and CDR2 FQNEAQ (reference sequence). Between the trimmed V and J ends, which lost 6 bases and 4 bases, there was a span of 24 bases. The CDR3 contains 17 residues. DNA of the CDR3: TGTGCCAGCAGTCGAAGAACGGTACCACACAGCGGCACTGAAGCTTTCTTT. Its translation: CASSRRTVPHSGTEAFF.

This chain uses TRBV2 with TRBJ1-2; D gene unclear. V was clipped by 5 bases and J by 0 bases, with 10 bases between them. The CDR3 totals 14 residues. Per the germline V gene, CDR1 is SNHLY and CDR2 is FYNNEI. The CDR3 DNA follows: TGTGCCAGCAGTCCCCTCCTAGCTAACTATGGCTACACCTTC. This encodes CASSPLLANYGYTF.

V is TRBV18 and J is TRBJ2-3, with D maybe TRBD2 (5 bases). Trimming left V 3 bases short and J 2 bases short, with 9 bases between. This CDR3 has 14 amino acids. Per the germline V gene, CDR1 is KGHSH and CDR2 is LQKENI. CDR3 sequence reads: CASSPRRVTDTQYF. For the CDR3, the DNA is TGTGCCAGCTCACCCAGGCGGGTCACAGATACGCAGTATTTT. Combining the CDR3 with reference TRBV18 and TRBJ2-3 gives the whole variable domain NAGVMQNPRHLVRRRGQEARLRCSPMKGHSHVYWYRQLPEEGLKFMVYLQKENIIDESGMPKERFSAEFPKEGPSILRIQQVVRGDSAAYFCASSPRRVTDTQYFGPGTRLTVL.

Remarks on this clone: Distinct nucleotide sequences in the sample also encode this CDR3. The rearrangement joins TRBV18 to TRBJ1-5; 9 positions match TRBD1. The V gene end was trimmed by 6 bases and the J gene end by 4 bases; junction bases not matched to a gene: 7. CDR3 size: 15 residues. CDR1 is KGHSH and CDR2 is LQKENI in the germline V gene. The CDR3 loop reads CASSPSTGGNQPQHF. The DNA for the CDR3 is TGTGCCAGCTCCCCTTCGACAGGGGGGAATCAGCCCCAGCATTTT. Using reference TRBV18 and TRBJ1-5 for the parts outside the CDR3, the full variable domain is NAGVMQNPRHLVRRRGQEARLRCSPMKGHSHVYWYRQLPEEGLKFMVYLQKENIIDESGMPKERFSAEFPKEGPSILRIQQVVRGDSAAYFCASSPSTGGNQPQHFGDGTRLSIL.